These 10 T cell receptor beta chains were sequenced from one sample in a study of blood T cell repertoires in COVID-19 (dated by TCRdb to 2020 to 2022). The receptor library was made with the immunoSEQ multiplex PCR assay. Sourced from immuneACCESS, this table was stored by TCRdb with only in-frame sequences that have V and J called. A share of the clones is absent; for the studies checked, an unresolved V gene accounts for under half, and the remainder has no known explanation. The sample table shows fewer than 250,000 clones, and about nine tenths are seen once. Jointly, the top ten make up approximately 0.69% of the sample. Sequenced: peripheral blood. The origin of the receptors is a man aged 35 to 55 with acute or convalescent COVID-19.

As concerns this clone: Other DNA sequences in this sample translate to the same CDR3. This chain links TRBV12-3 or TRBV12-4 with TRBJ1-2, with a tentative D call TRBD1 (6 bases). V lost 6 bases and J 7 bases, leaving 15 bases between the germline ends. The CDR3 contains 13 residues. CDR3 DNA: TGTGCCAGCAGCCTAGGGGGGGCCGGTGGCTACACCTTC. It specifies CASSLGGAGGYTF.

The chain employs TRBV14 and TRBJ2-1; 9 bases fit TRBD1. This CDR3 has 16 residues. V lost 5 bases, J lost 2 bases, and 7 bases stayed unmatched. The germline V gene has CDR1 SGHDN and CDR2 FVKESK. CDR3 in amino acids: CASSKRTGVAYNEQFF. In nucleotides, the CDR3 is TGTGCCAGCAGCAAAAGGACAGGGGTCGCCTACAATGAGCAGTTCTTC. Filled out from reference TRBV14 and TRBJ2-1, the complete variable domain reads EAGVTQFPSHSVIEKGQTVTLRCDPISGHDNLYWYRRVMGKEIKFLLHFVKESKQDESGMPNNRFLAERTGGTYSTLKVQPAELEDSGVYFCASSKRTGVAYNEQFFGPGTRLTVL.

The V call is TRBV5-1, the J call TRBJ2-1; D is unresolved. The CDR3 sequence is 14 residues long. The V end lost 6 bases, the J end lost 0 bases, and 10 bases lay between the germline ends. Germline V gene sequence: CDR1 SGHRS, CDR2 YFSETQ. In DNA form, the CDR3 reads TGCGCCAGCACCCCAACGAGCTCCTACAATGAGCAGTTCTTC. It yields the protein CASTPTSSYNEQFF.

The CDR3: CASSILLTGDSTDTQYF. CDR3 in DNA: TGTGCCAGCAGCATCCTCTTGACAGGGGATAGCACAGATACGCAGTATTTT. The chain uses TRBV27 and TRBJ2-3, with TRBD1 matching 8 bases. The germline gives CDR1 MNHEY, CDR2 SMNVEV (reference sequence). With V trimmed by 6 bases and J by 0 bases, 11 bases remained unmatched. This CDR3 spans 17 amino acids.

With respect to this clone: Other DNA sequences in this sample translate to the same CDR3. This chain joins TRBV11-3 and TRBJ2-3; D possibly corresponds to TRBD1 (5 bases). The germline gives CDR1 SGHNT, CDR2 YENEEA. The length of the CDR3 is 13 residues. Between the trimmed V and J ends, which lost 5 bases and 2 bases, there was a span of 8 bases. The CDR3 loop is CASSRQNTDTQYF. In nucleotides, the CDR3 is TGTGCCAGCAGCCGACAGAACACAGATACGCAGTATTTT.

The chain links TRBV19 to TRBJ2-3; the match to TRBD2 covers 7 bases. The V segment lost 3 bases and the J segment 1 base; nucleotides outside the gene matches: 4. Germline V CDR1 and CDR2: LNHDA, SQIVND (reference sequence). The CDR3 loop spans 15 amino acids. The CDR3 coding sequence is TGTGCCAGTAGTATCCTGGGGGGGGGCACAGATACGCAGTATTTT. The encoded protein is CASSILGGGTDTQYF.

J is TRBJ2-7 and V is TRBV6-2 or TRBV6-3; the D gene is possibly TRBD1 (5 bases). The CDR3 totals 15 residues. Deletions cut 0 bases from V and 2 bases from J, with 11 bases between. Germline-derived CDR1 and CDR2 are MNHEY and SVGEGT. In DNA, the CDR3 is TGTGCCAGCAGTTACTCGGGGCAGGGAACCTACGAGCAGTACTTC. Translating it yields CASSYSGQGTYEQYF.

V usage is TRBV19 and J usage is TRBJ2-4; weak D call: TRBD2 (6 bases). CDR3 length equals 16 residues. The germline V gene encodes CDR1 LNHDA and CDR2 SQIVND (reference sequence). V was shortened by 3 bases and J by 0 bases, with 12 bases between the two germline ends. CDR3 nucleotides: TGTGCCAGTAGTATCGACAACGGGAGAGCCAAAAACATTCAGTACTTC. This sequence encodes CASSIDNGRAKNIQYF.

The chain links TRBV5-1 to TRBJ1-3, with 8 bases lining up with TRBD1. CDR1 is SGHRS, CDR2 YFSETQ, per germline. This CDR3 comprises 16 residues. V shed 3 bases and J 2 bases; nucleotides not matched to a gene: 7. In nucleotides, the CDR3 is TGCGCCAGCAGCTCGTTGGACAGGGCTACTGGAAACACCATATATTTT. It codes for CASSSLDRATGNTIYF. Supplemented by reference TRBV5-1 and TRBJ1-3, the full variable domain reads KAGVTQTPRYLIKTRGQQVTLSCSPISGHRSVSWYQQTPGQGLQFLFEYFSETQRNKGNFPGRFSGRQFSNSRSEMNVSTLELGDSALYLCASSSLDRATGNTIYFGEGSWLTVV.

This clone is a singleton in its sample. The rearrangement joins TRBV19 to TRBJ2-2, with 8 nucleotides matching TRBD2. The ends lost 3 bases at V and 4 bases at J; junction bases unmatched: 10. CDR1 is LNHDA and CDR2 is SQIVND in the germline V gene (reference sequence). This CDR3 contains 17 residues. CDR3 protein: CASSITGGGLSTGELFF. In DNA form, the CDR3 reads TGTGCCAGTAGTATTACCGGGGGGGGTCTGAGCACCGGGGAGCTGTTTTTT.